This T cell receptor beta chain was identified during a study of cytomegalovirus exposure and HLA in healthy donors. To note about this clone: The antigen remains undetermined.

This CDR3 region has 15 residues. V was clipped by 4 bases and J by 1 base, with 14 bases between them. Per germline, CDR1 LGHNA and CDR2 YSLEER. Use of 60 Vbeta and 13 Jbeta primers characterized the PCR. Sequencing used immunoSEQ multiplex PCR; TCRdb keeps in-frame clones, though not all of them. Of some 180,000 clones in the sample, around 83% are singletons; the top ten hold 1.5% to 2%. Though nominally healthy at sampling, donors likely had unrecorded immune exposures. Findings of the study overall: Earlier analysis found most TCR beta V segments productive about 87% or about 30% of the time. According to a later analysis, donors in an Asian-associated ancestry cluster reportedly had fewer N-insertions than the roughly 640-donor mean. TCR beta sequences reportedly predicted the HLA-A and HLA-B alleles of most subjects accurately.

This chain joins TRBV4-3 and TRBJ2-7; tentatively, D is TRBD2 (6 bases). This TCR was recovered from a man aged 35 to 55 in good health and CMV-seropositive. The sample taken for sequencing was PBMCs. CDR3 sequence: CASSPDRDFSYEQYF. The CDR3 DNA follows: TGCGCCAGCAGCCCGGACCGGGACTTTTCCTACGAGCAGTACTTC.